These 32 T cell receptor beta chains came from one sample sequenced in a study of blood T cell repertoires in COVID-19. Only in-frame clones appear in the TCRdb table, and some are missing; sequencing was by immunoSEQ multiplex PCR. The sample contains about 260,000 clones, about 87% of which appear only once. Sample: PBMCs or T cells enriched from blood (not recorded which). The origin of the receptors is a woman in her 30s with acute COVID-19.

This clone was seen a single time. This rearrangement joins TRBV13 to TRBJ1-1, with D possibly being TRBD1 (5 bases). The CDR3 loop spans 12 amino acids. Germline loops: CDR1 PRHDT, CDR2 FYEKMQ (reference sequence). Trimming took 4 bases from V and 7 from J, leaving 10 bases between them. In DNA form, the CDR3 reads TGTGCCAGCAGCTCCAGGGAAAATGAAGCTTTCTTT. Translation: CASSSRENEAFF.

The chain combines TRBV27 with TRBJ1-5; 7 nucleotides line up with TRBD1. V lost 4 bases to trimming and J lost 0 bases; unmatched junction nucleotides: 3. The CDR3 runs to 15 residues. CDR1 is MNHEY, CDR2 SMNVEV, per germline (reference sequence). The CDR3 DNA reads TGTGCCAGCAGTTCGGGGACAGATAGCAATCAGCCCCAGCATTTT. Its translation is CASSSGTDSNQPQHF.

The chain links TRBV6-4 to TRBJ1-6; possible D gene TRBD1, 5 bases. The CDR3 loop spans 15 amino acids. V was cut by 2 bases and J by 8 bases, with 13 bases left in between. The germline CDR1 and CDR2 sequences are MRHNA and SNTAGT. The CDR3 region is CASSDHGGSHSPLHF. CDR3 DNA sequence: TGTGCCAGCAGTGACCATGGGGGGTCGCATTCACCCCTCCACTTT.

V is TRBV24-1 and J is TRBJ1-5; 8 nucleotides align to TRBD1. Germline V CDR1 and CDR2: KGHDR, SFDVKD. Trimming took 0 bases from V and 7 from J; bases not matched to a gene: 10. There are 17 residues in the CDR3. The CDR3 protein is CATSDLPGQGLNQPQHF. CDR3 sequence (DNA): TGTGCCACCAGTGATTTGCCCGGACAGGGCCTTAACCAGCCCCAGCATTTT.

The chain joins TRBV5-6 to TRBJ2-7; 7 bases are a match to TRBD2. V lost 0 bases and J lost 3; bases outside the gene matches: 6. Per germline, CDR1 SGHDT and CDR2 YYEEEE. The CDR3 has 15 amino acids. The CDR3 loop reads CASSLEWRESYEQYF. The CDR3 DNA sequence: TGTGCCAGCAGCTTGGAGTGGCGGGAGAGCTACGAGCAGTACTTC.

V and J are TRBV19 and TRBJ1-2; D unclear. This CDR3 has 11 amino acids. Trimming removed 5 bases at V and 8 bases at J, with 9 bases between. Germline CDR1 LNHDA, CDR2 SQIVND (reference sequence). This chain's CDR3 is CASSVGLGYTF. CDR3 coding DNA: TGTGCCAGTAGTGTCGGGTTAGGCTACACCTTC. The whole variable domain, remainder taken from reference TRBV19 and TRBJ1-2, is DGGITQSPKYLFRKEGQNVTLSCEQNLNHDAMYWYRQDPGQGLRLIYYSQIVNDFQKGDIAEGYSVSREKKESFPLTVTSAQKNPTAFYLCASSVGLGYTFGSGTRLTVV.

This clone has only a few counts. V and J are TRBV7-9 and TRBJ2-3; 7 bases are shared with TRBD1. This CDR3 spans 15 amino acids. V shed 0 bases and J 2 bases; nucleotides not matched to a gene: 2. From germline, CDR1 is SEHNR and CDR2 FQNEAQ (reference sequence). Here the CDR3 reads CASSLATGYTDTQYF. DNA for the CDR3: TGTGCCAGCAGCTTAGCGACAGGGTACACAGATACGCAGTATTTT.

This clone is a singleton in its sample. V and J are TRBV9 and TRBJ2-1; 9 bases are a match to TRBD2. Per germline, CDR1 SGDLS and CDR2 YYNGEE. The V and J ends lost 4 bases and 4 bases, in that order; junction bases with no gene match: 15. The CDR3 spans 18 residues. This CDR3 reads CASSSPMAGGRGYNEQFF. The CDR3 DNA reads TGTGCCAGCAGCTCCCCGATGGCGGGAGGGCGGGGATACAATGAGCAGTTCTTC.

V gene TRBV18 combines with J gene TRBJ2-3, with TRBD1 matching 8 bases. Trimming took 1 base from V and 2 from J; bases not matched to a gene: 8. Germline CDR1 KGHSH, CDR2 LQKENI. CDR3 size: 17 residues. This chain's CDR3 is CASSPQPGTGPTDTQYF. For the CDR3, the DNA is TGTGCCAGCTCACCACAACCCGGGACAGGCCCCACAGATACGCAGTATTTT.

The CDR3 DNA follows: TGTGCCAGCAGTCCCTGGGAGGGGCGCAGGAACGGGGAGCTGTTTTTT. Translation: CASSPWEGRRNGELFF. The rearrangement links TRBV27 to TRBJ2-2; TRBD2 matches 7 bases. V dropped 5 bases and J dropped 7; count of bases not matched to a gene: 13. Germline CDR1 reads MNHEY; CDR2 reads SMNVEV (reference sequence). There are 16 residues in the CDR3.

This clone came up many times. The chain carries TRBV19 and TRBJ1-4; D is undetermined. This CDR3 is built from 15 residues. In germline, CDR1 is LNHDA, CDR2 SQIVND (reference sequence). V gave up 1 base and J gave up 0 bases, with 6 bases separating them. CDR3 sequence: CASSIVGATNEKLFF. The CDR3 bases are TGTGCCAGTAGTATAGTCGGAGCAACTAATGAAAAACTGTTTTTT.

This clone was seen once. The rearrangement uses TRBV6-5 and TRBJ1-1, with D possibly matching TRBD1 (6 bases). V was trimmed by 0 bases and J by 1 base, leaving 12 bases between them. The CDR3 is 16 amino acids. Per the germline V gene, CDR1 is MNHEY and CDR2 is SVGAGI. The CDR3 nucleotides are TGTGCCAGCAGTTACTCATTAGGGACACCGAACACTGAAGCTTTCTTT. As protein: CASSYSLGTPNTEAFF.

V and J are TRBV9 and TRBJ1-4; 8 bases match TRBD1. J lost 3 bases, V lost 4 bases, and 8 bases had no gene match. The germline gives CDR1 SGDLS, CDR2 YYNGEE. The CDR3 spans 16 residues. Written as DNA, the CDR3 is TGTGCCAGCAGCATGACGGACAGGGCGCCTAATGAAAAACTGTTTTTT. This gives the protein CASSMTDRAPNEKLFF. The whole variable domain, filled in from reference TRBV9 and TRBJ1-4, reads DSGVTQTPKHLITATGQRVTLRCSPRSGDLSVYWYQQSLDQGLQFLIQYYNGEERAKGNILERFSAQQFPDLHSELNLSSLELGDSALYFCASSMTDRAPNEKLFFGSGTQLSVL.

The chain has TRBV7-6 and TRBJ1-6, with D possibly matching TRBD1 (5 bases). CDR1 and CDR2 from the germline V gene are SGHVS and FNYEAQ. V was pared by 5 bases and J by 7 bases, with 18 bases between. The CDR3 extends over 16 amino acids. The chain's CDR3 is CASSPTTQGGNSPLHF. In DNA, the CDR3 is TGTGCCAGCAGCCCGACAACTCAGGGAGGGAATTCACCCCTCCACTTT.

J is TRBJ1-4 and V is TRBV5-1; tentative D call: TRBD1 (6 bases). Germline assignment: CDR1 SGHRS and CDR2 YFSETQ. This CDR3 is 15 amino acids long. Trimming pared 2 bases from V and 5 bases from J, leaving 13 bases between. CDR3 in amino acids: CASSFAGDGNEKLFF. DNA of the CDR3: TGCGCCAGCAGCTTTGCAGGGGATGGGAATGAAAAACTGTTTTTT.

J is TRBJ2-7 and V is TRBV19; TRBD2 matches 10 bases. This CDR3 is built from 16 residues. V shed 5 bases, J shed 6 bases, and the junction held 13 bases outside the gene matches. Germline CDR1 and CDR2: LNHDA and SQIVND (reference sequence). CDR3 amino acids: CASSGSLAGAFVEQYF. CDR3 coding DNA: TGTGCCAGTAGTGGCAGTCTAGCGGGAGCGTTTGTCGAGCAGTACTTC. The variable domain in full, completed from reference TRBV19 and TRBJ2-7, reads DGGITQSPKYLFRKEGQNVTLSCEQNLNHDAMYWYRQDPGQGLRLIYYSQIVNDFQKGDIAEGYSVSREKKESFPLTVTSAQKNPTAFYLCASSGSLAGAFVEQYFGPGTRLTVT.

This clone is a singleton in its sample. This rearrangement joins TRBV5-1 to TRBJ2-5; 14 bases match TRBD2. Losses at the gene ends were 4 bases for V and 5 bases for J; bases not matched to a gene: 7. The CDR3 is made up of 16 amino acids. The germline CDR1 and CDR2 sequences are SGHRS and YFSETQ. Here the CDR3 reads CASSPGTSGSLETQYF. DNA for the CDR3: TGCGCCAGCAGCCCTGGGACTAGCGGGAGTTTGGAGACCCAGTACTTC.

The rearrangement joins TRBV18 to TRBJ1-5; 7 nucleotides align to TRBD1. Germline CDR1 and CDR2: KGHSH and LQKENI. The J segment lost 13 bases and the V segment lost 5 bases, leaving 11 bases of the junction unmatched. The CDR3 length is 13 residues. The CDR3 sequence is CASSAPDRQGQHF. CDR3 nucleotides: TGTGCCAGCTCAGCGCCGGACAGACAGGGACAGCATTTT.

This chain joins TRBV6-5 and TRBJ1-4; tentatively, D is TRBD1 (5 bases). The V gene's germline CDR1 is MNHEY and CDR2 SVGAGI. Trimming stripped 6 bases from V and 5 bases from J, with 7 bases between. This CDR3 contains 12 residues. CDR3 in DNA: TGTGCCAGCAGACAGGAGAATGAAAAACTGTTTTTT. Translated, it gives CASRQENEKLFF.

In this sample, this clone turned up once. This chain links TRBV28 with TRBJ2-1; 14 positions match TRBD2. There are 17 residues in the CDR3. The J segment lost 4 bases and the V segment lost 7 bases, leaving 9 bases of the junction unmatched. CDR1 is MDHEN, CDR2 SYDVKM, per germline. CDR3 DNA: TGTGCCAGCAAAACCGCAGGGACTAGCGGGAGTTACAATGAGCAGTTCTTC. Translating it yields CASKTAGTSGSYNEQFF.

The rearrangement joins TRBV14 to TRBJ2-1, with 8 bases lining up with TRBD2. The CDR3 is 16 residues long. The germline V gene has CDR1 SGHDN and CDR2 FVKESK. The V segment lost 2 bases and the J segment 2 bases; nucleotides outside the gene matches: 5. The CDR3 nucleotides are TGTGCCAGCAGCCAACTCGGGAGGGACCCCTACAATGAGCAGTTCTTC. Encoded protein: CASSQLGRDPYNEQFF.

V gene TRBV7-3 combines with J gene TRBJ2-3; TRBD2 matches 8 bases. V gave up 6 bases and J gave up 6 bases; unmatched junction bases: 14. CDR3 size: 16 residues. CDR1 is SGHTA, CDR2 FQGTGA, per germline. Here the CDR3 reads CASSFWAGGRADTQYF. CDR3 DNA: TGTGCCAGCAGTTTTTGGGCGGGAGGTAGGGCGGATACGCAGTATTTT.

This chain links TRBV4-2 with TRBJ2-1; TRBD1 agrees at 7 bases. V shed 2 bases, J shed 4 bases, and the junction held 5 bases outside the gene matches. Germline values: CDR1 LGHNA, CDR2 YNFKEQ. This CDR3 contains 15 residues. The CDR3 DNA follows: TGTGCCAGCAGCCAACGACAGGGATTTTACAATGAGCAGTTCTTC. It yields the protein CASSQRQGFYNEQFF.

V is TRBV27 and J is TRBJ2-7, with D possibly being TRBD2 (5 bases). This CDR3 region has 15 residues. V lost 2 bases to trimming and J lost 5 bases, with 16 bases between them. Per the germline V gene, CDR1 is MNHEY and CDR2 is SMNVEV (reference sequence). CDR3 region: CASSLLGSADNEQYF. The CDR3 region has the DNA TGTGCCAGCAGTTTACTAGGTAGCGCAGACAACGAGCAGTACTTC.

The chain is built from TRBV20-1 and TRBJ2-3, with D possibly TRBD1 on 7 matching bases. The CDR3 is made up of 16 amino acids. Germline-derived CDR1 and CDR2 are DFQATT and SNEGSKA (reference sequence). V was shortened by 3 bases and J by 2 bases, with 18 bases between the two germline ends. This chain's CDR3 is CSASAAGGLNTDTQYF. The DNA for the CDR3 is TGCAGTGCTAGTGCGGCAGGGGGACTCAACACAGATACGCAGTATTTT.

The chain recombines TRBV10-3 with TRBJ2-1, with 13 nucleotides matching TRBD2. The germline V gene has CDR1 ENHRY and CDR2 SYGVKD. Trimming removed 10 bases from V and 8 bases from J; junction bases left unmatched: 5. This CDR3 has 13 amino acids. The CDR3 protein is CATGTSGNDEQFF. The CDR3 DNA is TGTGCCACAGGGACTAGCGGGAACGATGAGCAGTTCTTC.

The chain recombines TRBV3-1 (or the pseudogene TRBV3-2) with TRBJ2-1, with a possible D match to TRBD2 (5 bases). The CDR3 runs to 14 residues. V was pared by 6 bases and J by 1 base, with 10 bases between. Germline CDR1 LGHDT, CDR2 YNNKEL (reference sequence). This chain's CDR3 is CASSTLESYNEQFF. DNA for the CDR3: TGTGCCAGCAGTACACTAGAGTCCTACAATGAGCAGTTCTTC.

The chain couples TRBV6-6 to TRBJ2-1, with 7 bases identical to TRBD2. The CDR3 consists of 15 residues. Germline CDR1 and CDR2: MNHNY and SVGAGI (reference sequence). V trimming: 1 base; J trimming: 5 bases; junction bases outside the gene matches: 5. CDR3 residues: CASSYFAGVDNEQFF. The CDR3 coding sequence is TGTGCCAGCAGTTACTTTGCGGGAGTAGACAATGAGCAGTTCTTC.

This chain uses TRBV2 with TRBJ2-1, with TRBD2 matching over 8 bases. The CDR3 contains 15 residues. With 6 bases clipped from V and 5 bases from J, the junction kept 9 bases outside the gene matches. Germline V gene data show CDR1 as SNHLY and CDR2 as FYNNEI. CDR3 amino acids: CASRAIAGTNNEQFF. The CDR3 coding sequence is TGTGCCAGCAGAGCAATAGCGGGGACTAACAATGAGCAGTTCTTC.

This clone was counted a single time. The V call is TRBV13, the J call TRBJ2-1; D is possibly TRBD1 (6 bases). Germline-derived CDR1 and CDR2 are PRHDT and FYEKMQ (reference sequence). The CDR3 loop spans 15 amino acids. Trimming pared 5 bases from V and 0 bases from J, leaving 11 bases between. CDR3 nucleotides: TGTGCCAGCAGCCCCGACAGGAGCTCCTACAATGAGCAGTTCTTC. The encoded protein is CASSPDRSSYNEQFF. The entire variable domain, with the rest obtained from reference TRBV13 and TRBJ2-1, is as follows: AAGVIQSPRHLIKEKRETATLKCYPIPRHDTVYWYQQGPGQDPQFLISFYEKMQSDKGSIPDRFSAQQFSDYHSELNMSSLELGDSALYFCASSPDRSSYNEQFFGPGTRLTVL.

The chain has TRBV6-5 and TRBJ2-1; 10 bases are shared with TRBD2. Germline V gives CDR1 MNHEY, CDR2 SVGAGI. With 6 bases clipped from V and 6 bases from J, the junction kept 8 bases outside the gene matches. This CDR3 contains 15 residues. The DNA for the CDR3 is TGTGCCAGCAGCTACCAGCGGGAGGGCCTCAATGAGCAGTTCTTC. It encodes CASSYQREGLNEQFF.

CDR3: CSVEDQNSYEQYF. DNA of the CDR3: TGCAGCGTTGAAGATCAAAACAGCTACGAGCAGTACTTC. The chain has TRBV29-1 and TRBJ2-7; D remains ambiguous. Germline V gene lookup returns CDR1 SQVTM and CDR2 ANQGSEA. Trimming stripped 0 bases from V and 3 bases from J, with 9 bases between. This CDR3 spans 13 amino acids.